This T cell receptor beta chain appears in the sequencing data of a study of T-cell memory formation after mild COVID-19. 5'RACE with constant-segment primers built TCRalpha and TCRbeta cDNA libraries with UMIs. TCRdb fed the 5' RACE reads into MiXCR, producing one record per CDR3 protein. The table includes about 190,000 distinct CDR3 sequences, around 20% detected once. This clonotype was observed many times. The germline V gene has CDR1 SGHDT and CDR2 YYEEEE. Trimming took 4 bases from V and 10 from J; bases not matched to a gene: 2. There are 11 residues in the CDR3. V is TRBV5-6 and J is TRBJ2-1; 7 bases agree with TRBD1. Source material: PBMCs or a T cell subset sorted from them (not recorded which). This sequence was found in an adult woman who had mild COVID-19 (a few samples of this study predate the infection). Cell type and time point are not known. CDR3 amino acids: CASSLTGEQFF. DNA of the CDR3: TGTGCCAGCAGCCTGACAGGGGAGCAGTTCTTC.